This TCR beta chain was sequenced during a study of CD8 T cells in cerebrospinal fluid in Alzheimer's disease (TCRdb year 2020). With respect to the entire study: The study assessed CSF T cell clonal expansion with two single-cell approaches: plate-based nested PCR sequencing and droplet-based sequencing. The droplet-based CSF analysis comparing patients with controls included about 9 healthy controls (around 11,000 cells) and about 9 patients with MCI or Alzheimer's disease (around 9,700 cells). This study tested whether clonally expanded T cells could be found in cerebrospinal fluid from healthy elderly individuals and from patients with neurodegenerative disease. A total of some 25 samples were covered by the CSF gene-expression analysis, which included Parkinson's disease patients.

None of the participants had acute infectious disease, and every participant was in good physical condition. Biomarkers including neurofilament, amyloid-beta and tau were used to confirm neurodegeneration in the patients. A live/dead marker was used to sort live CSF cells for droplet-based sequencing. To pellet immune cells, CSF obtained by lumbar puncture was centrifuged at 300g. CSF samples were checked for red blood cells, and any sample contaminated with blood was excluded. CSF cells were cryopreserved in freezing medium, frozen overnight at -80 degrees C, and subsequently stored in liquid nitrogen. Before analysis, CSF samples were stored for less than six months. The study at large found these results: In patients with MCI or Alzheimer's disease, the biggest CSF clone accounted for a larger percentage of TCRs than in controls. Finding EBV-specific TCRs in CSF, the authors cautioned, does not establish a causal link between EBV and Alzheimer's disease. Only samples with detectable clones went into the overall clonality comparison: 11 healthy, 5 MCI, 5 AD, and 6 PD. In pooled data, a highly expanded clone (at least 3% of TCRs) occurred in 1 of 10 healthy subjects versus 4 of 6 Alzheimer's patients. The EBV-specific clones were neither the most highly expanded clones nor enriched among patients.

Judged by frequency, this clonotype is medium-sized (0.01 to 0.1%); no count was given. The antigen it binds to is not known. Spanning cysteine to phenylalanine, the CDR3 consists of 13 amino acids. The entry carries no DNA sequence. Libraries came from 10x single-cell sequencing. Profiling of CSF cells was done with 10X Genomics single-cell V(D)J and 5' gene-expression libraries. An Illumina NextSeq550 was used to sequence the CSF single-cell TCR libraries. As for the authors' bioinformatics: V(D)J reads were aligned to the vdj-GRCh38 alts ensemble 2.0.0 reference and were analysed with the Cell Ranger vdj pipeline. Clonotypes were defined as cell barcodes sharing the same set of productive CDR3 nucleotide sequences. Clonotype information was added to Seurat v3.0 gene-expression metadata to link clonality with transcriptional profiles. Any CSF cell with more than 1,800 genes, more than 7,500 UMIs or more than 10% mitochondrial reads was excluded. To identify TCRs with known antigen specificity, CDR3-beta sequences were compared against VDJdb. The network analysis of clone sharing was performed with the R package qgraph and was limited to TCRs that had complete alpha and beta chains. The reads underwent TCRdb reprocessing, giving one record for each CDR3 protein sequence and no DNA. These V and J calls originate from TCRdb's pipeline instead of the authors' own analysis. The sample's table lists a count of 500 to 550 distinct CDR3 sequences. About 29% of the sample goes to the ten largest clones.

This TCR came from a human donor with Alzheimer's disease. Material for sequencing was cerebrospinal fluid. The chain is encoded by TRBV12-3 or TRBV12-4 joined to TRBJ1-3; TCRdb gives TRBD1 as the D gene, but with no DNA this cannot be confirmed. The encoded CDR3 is CASSLDNRGAIYF.